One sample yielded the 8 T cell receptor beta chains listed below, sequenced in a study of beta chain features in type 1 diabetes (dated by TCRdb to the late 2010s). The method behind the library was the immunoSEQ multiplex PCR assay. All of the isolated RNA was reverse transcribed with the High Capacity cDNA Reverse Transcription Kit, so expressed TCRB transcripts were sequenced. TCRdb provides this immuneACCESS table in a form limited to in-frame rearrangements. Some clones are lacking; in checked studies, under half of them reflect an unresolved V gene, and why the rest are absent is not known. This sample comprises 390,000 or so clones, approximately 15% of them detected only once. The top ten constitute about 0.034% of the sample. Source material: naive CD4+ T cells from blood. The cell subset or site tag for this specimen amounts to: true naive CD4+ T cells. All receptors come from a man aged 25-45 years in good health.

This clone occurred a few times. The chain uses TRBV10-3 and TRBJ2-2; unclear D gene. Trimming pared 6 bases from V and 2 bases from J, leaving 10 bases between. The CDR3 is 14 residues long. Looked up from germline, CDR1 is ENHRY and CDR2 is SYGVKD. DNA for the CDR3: TGTGCCATCAGCCCGACACAAAACACCGGGGAGCTGTTTTTT. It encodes CAISPTQNTGELFF.

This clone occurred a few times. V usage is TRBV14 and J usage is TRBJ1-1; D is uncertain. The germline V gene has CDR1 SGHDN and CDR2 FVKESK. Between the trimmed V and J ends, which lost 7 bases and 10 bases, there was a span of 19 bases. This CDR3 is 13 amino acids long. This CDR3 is CASTSLRERPAFF. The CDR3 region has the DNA TGTGCCAGCACATCTTTGAGAGAACGCCCAGCTTTCTTT.

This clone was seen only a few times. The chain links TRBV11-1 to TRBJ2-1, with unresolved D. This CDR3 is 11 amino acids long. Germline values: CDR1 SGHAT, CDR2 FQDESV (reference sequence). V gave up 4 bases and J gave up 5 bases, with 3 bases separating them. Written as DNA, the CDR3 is TGTGCCAGCAGCTACCACAATGAGCAGTTCTTC. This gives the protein CASSYHNEQFF.

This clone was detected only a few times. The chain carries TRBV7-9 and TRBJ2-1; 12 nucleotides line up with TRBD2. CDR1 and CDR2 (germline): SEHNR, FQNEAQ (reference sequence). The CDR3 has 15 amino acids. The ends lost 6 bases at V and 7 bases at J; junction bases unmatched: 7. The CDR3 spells CASSLLAGGPNEQFF. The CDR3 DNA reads TGTGCCAGCAGTCTCCTAGCGGGAGGGCCGAATGAGCAGTTCTTC.

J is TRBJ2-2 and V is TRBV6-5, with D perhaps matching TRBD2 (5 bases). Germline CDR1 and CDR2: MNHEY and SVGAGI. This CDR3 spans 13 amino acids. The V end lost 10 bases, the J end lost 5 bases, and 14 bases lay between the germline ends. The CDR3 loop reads CAIKGDGTGELFF. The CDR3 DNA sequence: TGTGCCATTAAGGGAGACGGGACCGGGGAGCTGTTTTTT.

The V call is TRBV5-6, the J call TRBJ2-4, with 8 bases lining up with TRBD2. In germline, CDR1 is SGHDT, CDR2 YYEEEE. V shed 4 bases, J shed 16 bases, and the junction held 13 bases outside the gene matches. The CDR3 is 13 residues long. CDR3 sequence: CASSREGSGPTYF. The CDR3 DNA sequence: TGTGCCAGCAGCCGGGAGGGTTCAGGGCCCACCTACTTC.

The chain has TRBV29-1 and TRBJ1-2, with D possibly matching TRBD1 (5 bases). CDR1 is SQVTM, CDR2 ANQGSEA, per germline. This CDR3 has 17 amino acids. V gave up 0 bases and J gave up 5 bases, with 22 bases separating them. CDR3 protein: CSVEEGDSVLPRYGYTF. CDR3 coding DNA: TGCAGCGTTGAAGAAGGTGACAGCGTCCTCCCTCGGTATGGCTACACCTTC.

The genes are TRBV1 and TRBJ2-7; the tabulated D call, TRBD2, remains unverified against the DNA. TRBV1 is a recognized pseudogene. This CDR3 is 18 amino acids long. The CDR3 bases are TGCACCAGCAGCCAAGATCCCTTGGGACTAGCGGGAGGCTACGAGCAGTACGTC. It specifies CTSSQDPLGLAGGYEQYV.